The TCR beta chain described here comes from a study of CD8 T cells in Susac syndrome. Study background: The sequenced Susac syndrome patients comprised 5 or 6 with active disease and about eight in remission. Study results and caveats: Susac-specific public clones found in total CD8+ repertoires numbered some 17, and those in CD8+ TEMRA repertoires numbered roughly 5.

As for this clonotype: The antigen is not known.

With random hexamers, reverse transcription was performed on about 0.5 to 1 ug of RNA. TCRdb processed the immunoSEQ multiplex PCR reads anew with MiXCR; each CDR3 protein has one entry. The sample comprises about 53,000 distinct CDR3 sequences, approximately 95% of which are singletons, and 0.75% rests with the top ten. High-throughput TCR beta sequencing covered peripheral CD8+ and CD4+ T cells. In germline, CDR1 is SEHNR, CDR2 FQNEAQ (reference sequence). V was pared by 5 bases and J by 1 base, with 7 bases of the junction left unmatched. This CDR3 region has 15 residues. The sequence came from a human donor with Susac syndrome. The specimen sequenced was CD8+ T cells from PBMCs. The rearrangement joins TRBV7-9 to TRBJ2-5, with TRBD1 matching over 7 bases. Written as DNA, the CDR3 is TGTGCCAGCAGCCTCCGACAGGGCACCCAAGAGACCCAGTACTTC. This codes for CASSLRQGTQETQYF.